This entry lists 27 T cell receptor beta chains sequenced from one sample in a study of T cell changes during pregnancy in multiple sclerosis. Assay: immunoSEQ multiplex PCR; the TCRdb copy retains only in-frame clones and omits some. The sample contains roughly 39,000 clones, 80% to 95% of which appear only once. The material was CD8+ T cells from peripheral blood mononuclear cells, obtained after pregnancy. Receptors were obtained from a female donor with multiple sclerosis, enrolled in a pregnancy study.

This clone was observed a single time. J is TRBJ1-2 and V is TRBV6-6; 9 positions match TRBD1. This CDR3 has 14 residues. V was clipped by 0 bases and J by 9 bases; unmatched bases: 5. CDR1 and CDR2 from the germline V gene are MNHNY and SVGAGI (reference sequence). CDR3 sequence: CASSYSGDRVSYTF. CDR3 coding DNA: TGTGCCAGCAGTTACTCGGGGGACAGGGTGAGCTACACCTTC.

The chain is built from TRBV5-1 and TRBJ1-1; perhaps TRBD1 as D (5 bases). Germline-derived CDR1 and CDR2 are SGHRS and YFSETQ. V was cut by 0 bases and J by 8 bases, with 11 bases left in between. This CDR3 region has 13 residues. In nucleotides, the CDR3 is TGCGCCAGCAGCTTGGCCAGGGAGGTGGAAGCTTTCTTT. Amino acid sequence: CASSLAREVEAFF.

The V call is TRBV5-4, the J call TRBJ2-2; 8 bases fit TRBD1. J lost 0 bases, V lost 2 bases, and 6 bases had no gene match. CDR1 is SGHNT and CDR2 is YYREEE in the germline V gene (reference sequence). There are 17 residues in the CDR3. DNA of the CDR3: TGTGCCAGCAGCTTCCCTCGGACAGGGCCGAACACCGGGGAGCTGTTTTTT. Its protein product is CASSFPRTGPNTGELFF. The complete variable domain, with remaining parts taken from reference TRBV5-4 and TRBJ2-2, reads ETGVTQSPTHLIKTRGQQVTLRCSSQSGHNTVSWYQQALGQGPQFIFQYYREEENGRGNFPPRFSGLQFPNYSSELNVNALELDDSALYLCASSFPRTGPNTGELFFGEGSRLTVL.

The CDR3 bases are TGTGCCAGCAGTCCACTCCTCGGGAACTATGGCTACACCTTC. Amino acid sequence: CASSPLLGNYGYTF. The V gene is TRBV28, the J gene TRBJ1-2; the D is unclear. The CDR3 contains 14 residues. Germline-derived CDR1 and CDR2 are MDHEN and SYDVKM. The V end lost 5 bases, the J end lost 2 bases, and 12 bases lay between the germline ends.

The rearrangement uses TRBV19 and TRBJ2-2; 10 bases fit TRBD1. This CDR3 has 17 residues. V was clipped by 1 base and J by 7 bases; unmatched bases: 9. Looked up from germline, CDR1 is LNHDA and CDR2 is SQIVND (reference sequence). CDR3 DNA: TGTGCCAGTAGTATAGGTGGGACAGGGGCAAGAAACGGGGAGCTGTTTTTT. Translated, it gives CASSIGGTGARNGELFF.

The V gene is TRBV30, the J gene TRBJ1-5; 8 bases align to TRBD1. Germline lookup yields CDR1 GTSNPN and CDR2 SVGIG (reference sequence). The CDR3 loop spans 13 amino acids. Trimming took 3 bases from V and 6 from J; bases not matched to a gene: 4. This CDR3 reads CAWSPGGSQPQHF. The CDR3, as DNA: TGTGCCTGGAGCCCAGGGGGCTCTCAGCCCCAGCATTTT.

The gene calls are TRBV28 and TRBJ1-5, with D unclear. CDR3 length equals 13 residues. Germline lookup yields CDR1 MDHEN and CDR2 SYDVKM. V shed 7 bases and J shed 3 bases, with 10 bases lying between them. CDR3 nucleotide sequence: TGTGCCAGCACCCGGAGTGCCAATCAGCCCCAGCATTTT. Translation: CASTRSANQPQHF.

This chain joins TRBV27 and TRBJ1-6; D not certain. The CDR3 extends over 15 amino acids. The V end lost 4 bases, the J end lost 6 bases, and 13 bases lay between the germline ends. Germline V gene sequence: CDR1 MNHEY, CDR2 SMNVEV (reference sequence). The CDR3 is CASSWRGQVNSPLHF. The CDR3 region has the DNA TGTGCCAGCAGTTGGAGAGGGCAGGTTAATTCACCCCTCCACTTT.

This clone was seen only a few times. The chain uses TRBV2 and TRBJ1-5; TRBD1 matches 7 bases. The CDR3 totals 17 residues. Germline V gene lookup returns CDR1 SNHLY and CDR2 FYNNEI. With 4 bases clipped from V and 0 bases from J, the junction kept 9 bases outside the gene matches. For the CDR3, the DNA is TGTGCCAGCAGTGTTCAATCAGGGGGTGATAGCAATCAGCCCCAGCATTTT. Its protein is CASSVQSGGDSNQPQHF.

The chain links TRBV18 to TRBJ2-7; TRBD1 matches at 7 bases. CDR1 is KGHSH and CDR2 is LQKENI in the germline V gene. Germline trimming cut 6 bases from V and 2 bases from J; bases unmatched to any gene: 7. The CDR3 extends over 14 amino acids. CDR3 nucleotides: TGTGCCAGCTCCGGGACAGACAGACCCTACGAGCAGTACTTC. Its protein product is CASSGTDRPYEQYF.

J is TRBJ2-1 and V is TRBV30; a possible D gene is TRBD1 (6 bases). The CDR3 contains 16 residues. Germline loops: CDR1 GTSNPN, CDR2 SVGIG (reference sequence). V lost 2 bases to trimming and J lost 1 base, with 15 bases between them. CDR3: CAWSPPDRLSYNEQFF. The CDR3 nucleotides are TGTGCCTGGAGTCCCCCCGACAGGTTATCCTACAATGAGCAGTTCTTC.

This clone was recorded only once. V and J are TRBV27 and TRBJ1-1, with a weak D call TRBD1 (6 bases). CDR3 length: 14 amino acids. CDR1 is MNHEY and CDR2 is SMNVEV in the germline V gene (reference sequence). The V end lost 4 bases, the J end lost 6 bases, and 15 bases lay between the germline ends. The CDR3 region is CASSSQGSRAEAFF. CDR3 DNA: TGTGCCAGCAGTTCACAGGGAAGTAGGGCTGAAGCTTTCTTT.

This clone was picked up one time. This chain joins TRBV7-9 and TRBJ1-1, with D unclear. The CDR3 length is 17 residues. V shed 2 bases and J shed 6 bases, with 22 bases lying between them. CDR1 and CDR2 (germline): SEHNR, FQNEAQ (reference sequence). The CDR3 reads CASSLSAPASGDPEAFF. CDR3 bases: TGTGCCAGCAGCTTAAGTGCGCCGGCAAGCGGTGACCCTGAAGCTTTCTTT.

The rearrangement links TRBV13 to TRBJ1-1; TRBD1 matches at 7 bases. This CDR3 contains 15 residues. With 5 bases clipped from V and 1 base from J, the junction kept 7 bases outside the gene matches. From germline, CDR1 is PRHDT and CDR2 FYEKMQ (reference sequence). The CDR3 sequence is CASSARQGANTEAFF. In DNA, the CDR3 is TGTGCCAGCAGCGCAAGACAGGGTGCGAACACTGAAGCTTTCTTT.

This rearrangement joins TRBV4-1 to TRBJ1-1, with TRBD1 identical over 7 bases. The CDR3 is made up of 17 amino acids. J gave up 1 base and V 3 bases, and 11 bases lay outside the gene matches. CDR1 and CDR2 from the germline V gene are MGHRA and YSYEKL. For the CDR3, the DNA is TGCGCCAGCAGCCATTTAGGGGGCCTTCCCGGGAACACTGAAGCTTTCTTT. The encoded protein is CASSHLGGLPGNTEAFF.

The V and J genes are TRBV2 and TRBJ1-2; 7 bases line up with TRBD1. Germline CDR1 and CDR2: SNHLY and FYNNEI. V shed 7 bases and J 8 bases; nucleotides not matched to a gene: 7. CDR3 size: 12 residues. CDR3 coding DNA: TGTGCCAGCAATCCGACAGGGAACGGCTACACCTTC. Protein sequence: CASNPTGNGYTF.

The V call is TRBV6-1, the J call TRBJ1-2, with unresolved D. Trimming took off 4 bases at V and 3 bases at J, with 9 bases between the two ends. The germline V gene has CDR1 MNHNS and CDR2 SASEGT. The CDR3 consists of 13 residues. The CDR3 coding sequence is TGTGCCAGCAGTGGAAGAACATACTATGGCTACACCTTC. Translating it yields CASSGRTYYGYTF.

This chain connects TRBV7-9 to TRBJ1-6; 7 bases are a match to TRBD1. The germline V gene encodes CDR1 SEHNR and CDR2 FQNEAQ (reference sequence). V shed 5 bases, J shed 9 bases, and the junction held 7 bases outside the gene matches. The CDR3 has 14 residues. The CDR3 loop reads CASSPLTGSSPLHF. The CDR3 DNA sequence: TGTGCCAGCAGCCCCCTGACAGGGAGTTCACCCCTCCACTTT.

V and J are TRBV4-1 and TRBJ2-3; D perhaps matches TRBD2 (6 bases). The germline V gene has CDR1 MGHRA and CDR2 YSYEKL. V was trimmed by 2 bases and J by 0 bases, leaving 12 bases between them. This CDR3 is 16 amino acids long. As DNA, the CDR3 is TGCGCCAGCAGCCAAACCCTAGCGTTTAGCACAGATACGCAGTATTTT. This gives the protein CASSQTLAFSTDTQYF.

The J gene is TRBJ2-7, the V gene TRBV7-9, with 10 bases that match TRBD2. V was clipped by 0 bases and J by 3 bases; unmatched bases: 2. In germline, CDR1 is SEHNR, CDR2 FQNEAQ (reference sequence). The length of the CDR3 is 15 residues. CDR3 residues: CASSLATSGRYEQYF. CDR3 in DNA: TGTGCCAGCAGCTTAGCGACTAGCGGGCGCTACGAGCAGTACTTC.

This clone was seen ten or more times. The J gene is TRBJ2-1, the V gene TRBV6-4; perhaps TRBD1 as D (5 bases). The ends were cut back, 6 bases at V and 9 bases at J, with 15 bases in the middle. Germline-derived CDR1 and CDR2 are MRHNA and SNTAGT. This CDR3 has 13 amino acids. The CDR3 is CASSVSPQGEQFF. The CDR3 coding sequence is TGTGCCAGCAGCGTGTCCCCCCAGGGTGAGCAGTTCTTC.

The CDR3 reads CASRLSGGSTEAFF. The CDR3 DNA reads TGTGCCAGCAGACTTTCAGGGGGAAGTACTGAAGCTTTCTTT. J is TRBJ1-1 and V is TRBV7-9, with 7 bases fitting TRBD1. Per the germline V gene, CDR1 is SEHNR and CDR2 is FQNEAQ (reference sequence). V was clipped by 6 bases and J by 5 bases; unmatched bases: 9. This CDR3 spans 14 amino acids.

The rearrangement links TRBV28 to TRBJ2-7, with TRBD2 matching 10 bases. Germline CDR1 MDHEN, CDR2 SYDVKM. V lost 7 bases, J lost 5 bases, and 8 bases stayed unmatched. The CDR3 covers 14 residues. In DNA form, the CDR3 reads TGTGCCAGCAAGACGCTAGCGGGAGTCAACGAGCAGTACTTC. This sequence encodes CASKTLAGVNEQYF.

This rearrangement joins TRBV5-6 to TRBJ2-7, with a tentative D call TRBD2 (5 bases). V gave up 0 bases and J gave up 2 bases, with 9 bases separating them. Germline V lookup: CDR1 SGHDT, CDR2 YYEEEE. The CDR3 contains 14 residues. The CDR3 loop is CASSLAEGAYEQYF. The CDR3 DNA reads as TGTGCCAGCAGCTTGGCAGAGGGCGCCTACGAGCAGTACTTC.

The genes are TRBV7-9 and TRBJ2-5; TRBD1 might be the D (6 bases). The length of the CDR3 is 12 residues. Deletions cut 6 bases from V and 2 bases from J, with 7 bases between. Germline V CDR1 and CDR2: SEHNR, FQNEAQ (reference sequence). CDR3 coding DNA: TGTGCCAGCAGAGGACAGCAAGAGACCCAGTACTTC. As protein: CASRGQQETQYF.

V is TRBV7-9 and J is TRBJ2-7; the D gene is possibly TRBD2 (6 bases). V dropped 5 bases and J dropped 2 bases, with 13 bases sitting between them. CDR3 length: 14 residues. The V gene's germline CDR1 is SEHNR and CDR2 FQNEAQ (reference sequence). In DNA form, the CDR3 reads TGTGCCAGCAGCCGAGGGACTCGCCCCTACGAGCAGTACTTC. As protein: CASSRGTRPYEQYF.

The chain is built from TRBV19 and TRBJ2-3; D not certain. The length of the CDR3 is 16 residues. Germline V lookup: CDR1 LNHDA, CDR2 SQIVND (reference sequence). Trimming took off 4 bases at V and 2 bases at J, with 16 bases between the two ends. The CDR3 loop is CASSTRLTRNTDTQYF. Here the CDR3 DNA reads TGTGCCAGTAGTACCCGATTGACAAGAAACACAGATACGCAGTATTTT.